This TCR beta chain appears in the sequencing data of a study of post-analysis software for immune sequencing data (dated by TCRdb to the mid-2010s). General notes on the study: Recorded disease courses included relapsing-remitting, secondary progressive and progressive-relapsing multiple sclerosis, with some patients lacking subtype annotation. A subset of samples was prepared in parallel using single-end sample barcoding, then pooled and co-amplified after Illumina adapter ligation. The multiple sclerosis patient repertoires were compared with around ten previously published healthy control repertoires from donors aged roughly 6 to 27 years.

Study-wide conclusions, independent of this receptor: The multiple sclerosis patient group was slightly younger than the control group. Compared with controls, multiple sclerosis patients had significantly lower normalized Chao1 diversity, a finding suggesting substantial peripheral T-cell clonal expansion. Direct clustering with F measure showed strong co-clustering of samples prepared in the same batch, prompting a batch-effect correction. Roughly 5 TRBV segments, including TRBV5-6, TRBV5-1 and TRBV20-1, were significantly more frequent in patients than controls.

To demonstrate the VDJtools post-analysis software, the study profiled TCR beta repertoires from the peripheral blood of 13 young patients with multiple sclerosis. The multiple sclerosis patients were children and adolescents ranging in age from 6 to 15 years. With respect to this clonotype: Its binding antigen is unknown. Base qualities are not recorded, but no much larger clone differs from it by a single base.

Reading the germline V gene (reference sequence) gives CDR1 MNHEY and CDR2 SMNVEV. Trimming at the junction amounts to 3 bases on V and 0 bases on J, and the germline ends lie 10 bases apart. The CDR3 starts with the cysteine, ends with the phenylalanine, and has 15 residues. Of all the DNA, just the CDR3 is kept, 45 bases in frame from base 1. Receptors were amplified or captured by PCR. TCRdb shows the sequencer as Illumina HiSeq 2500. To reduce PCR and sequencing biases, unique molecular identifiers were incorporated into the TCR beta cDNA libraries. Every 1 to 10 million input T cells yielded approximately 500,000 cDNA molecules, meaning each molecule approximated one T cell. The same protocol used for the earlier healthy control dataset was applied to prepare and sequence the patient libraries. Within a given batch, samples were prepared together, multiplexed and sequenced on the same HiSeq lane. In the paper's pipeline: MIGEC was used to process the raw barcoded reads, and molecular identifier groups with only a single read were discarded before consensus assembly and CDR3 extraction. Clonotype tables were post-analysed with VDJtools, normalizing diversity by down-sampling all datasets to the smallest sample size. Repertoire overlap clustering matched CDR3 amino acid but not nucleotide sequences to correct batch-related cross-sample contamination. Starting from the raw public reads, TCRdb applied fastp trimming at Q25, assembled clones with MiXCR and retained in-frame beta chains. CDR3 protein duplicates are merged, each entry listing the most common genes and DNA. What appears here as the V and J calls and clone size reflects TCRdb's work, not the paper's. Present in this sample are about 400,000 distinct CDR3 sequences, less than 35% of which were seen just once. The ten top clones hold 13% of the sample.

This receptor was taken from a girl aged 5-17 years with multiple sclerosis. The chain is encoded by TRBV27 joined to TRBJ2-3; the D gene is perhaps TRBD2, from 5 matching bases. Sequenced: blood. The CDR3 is CASSFFSASTDTQYF. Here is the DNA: TGTGCCAGCAGTTTCTTTAGCGCTAGCACAGATACGCAGTATTTT.